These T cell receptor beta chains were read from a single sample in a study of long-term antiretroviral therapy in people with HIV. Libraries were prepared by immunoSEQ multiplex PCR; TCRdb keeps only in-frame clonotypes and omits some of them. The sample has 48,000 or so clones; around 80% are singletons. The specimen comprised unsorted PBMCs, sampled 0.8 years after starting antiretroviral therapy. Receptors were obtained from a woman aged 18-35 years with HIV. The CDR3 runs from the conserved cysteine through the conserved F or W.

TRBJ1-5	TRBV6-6	CASSYSGQTGPQHF
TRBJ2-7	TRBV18	CASSPTVSYEQYF
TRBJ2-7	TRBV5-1	CASSTQVGGEQEQYF
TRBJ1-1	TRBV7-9	CASSLVGGNTEAFF
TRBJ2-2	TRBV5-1	CASSLRQGSTGELFF
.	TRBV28	CASSLSGQGPYEQYF
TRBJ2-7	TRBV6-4	CASSDMAGSYEQYF
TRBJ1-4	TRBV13	CASSDKKGQGSEKLFF
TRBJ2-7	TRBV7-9	CASSPTAYEQYF
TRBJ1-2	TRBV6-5	CASSYSTGGYTF
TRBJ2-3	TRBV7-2	CASSSAGEGDTQYF
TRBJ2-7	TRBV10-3	CAITTGTTYEQYF
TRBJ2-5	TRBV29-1	CSTWRGEETQYF
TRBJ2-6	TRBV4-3	CASSQEIGSGANVLTF
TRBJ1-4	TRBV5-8	CASNRQGNEKLFF
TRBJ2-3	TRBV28	CASSSPTSGSTDTQYF
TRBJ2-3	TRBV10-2	CASTRGQGFSTDTQYF
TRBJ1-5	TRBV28	CASRAPGQVNQPQHF
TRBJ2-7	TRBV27	CASSRRSGMLYEQYF
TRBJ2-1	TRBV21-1	CASSKAGGDNEQFF
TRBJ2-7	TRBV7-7	CASSPGVSSGEQYF
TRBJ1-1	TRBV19	CASSIGHRNTEAFF
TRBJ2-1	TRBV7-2	CASSFSRQYNEQFF
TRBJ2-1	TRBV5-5	CASSLFPAGNNEQFF
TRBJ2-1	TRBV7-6	CASSFGLLAGGEDEQFF
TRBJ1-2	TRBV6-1	CARADPRGGYTF
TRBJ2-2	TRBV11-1	CASSWISNTGELFF
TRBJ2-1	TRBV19	CASSIGTSKPYNEQFF
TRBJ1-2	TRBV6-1	CASSARDSSFGKLGYTF
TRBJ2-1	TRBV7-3	CASSLVTRGAYNEQFF
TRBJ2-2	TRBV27	CASSWNTGELFF
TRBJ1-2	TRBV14	CASSQELRGGDYGYTF
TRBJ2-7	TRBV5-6	CASSSLAGATDEQYF
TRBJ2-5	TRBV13	CASSLVGGSIETQYF
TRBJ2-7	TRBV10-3	CAISESGTGYEQYF
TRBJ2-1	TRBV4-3	CASSQDSGGFYNEQFF
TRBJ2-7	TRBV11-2	CASSLEGGTTYEQYF
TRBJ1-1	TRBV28	CASSYAPTGAEEAFF
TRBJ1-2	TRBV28	CASSSWDTGHYGYTF
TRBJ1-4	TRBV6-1	CASSASLTNEKLFF
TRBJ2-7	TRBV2	CASSSSGYEQYF
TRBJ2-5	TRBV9	CASTLQGLAGETQYF
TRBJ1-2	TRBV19	CASSPDREVGYTF
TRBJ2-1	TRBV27	CASRPQSSYNEQFF
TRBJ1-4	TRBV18	CASSPTNEKLFF
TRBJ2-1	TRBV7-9	CASSLFDGEQFF
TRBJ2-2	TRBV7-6	CASSSPRGTGELFF
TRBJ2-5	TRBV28	CASSPDLVAGGLRGEETQYF
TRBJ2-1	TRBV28	CASRLTGNEQFF
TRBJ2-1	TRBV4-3	CASSQAFSYNEQFF
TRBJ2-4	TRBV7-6	CASSLSGGASALAKNIQYF
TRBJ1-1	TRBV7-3	CASSLLGSGTEAFF
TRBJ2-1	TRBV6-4	CASSEGPYNEQFF
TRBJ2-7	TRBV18	CASSPPRGQGALLYEQYF
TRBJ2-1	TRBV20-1	CSASKKNEQFF
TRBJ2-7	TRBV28	CASSLFTGTGITYEQYF
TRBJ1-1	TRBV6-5	CASSYGGTEAFF
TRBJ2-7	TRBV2	CASFALDFTYEQYF
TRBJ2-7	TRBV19	CASSMEGGSTYKQYF
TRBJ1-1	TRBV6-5	CASSYSSTPGNTEAFF